One sample yielded the 29 T cell receptor beta chains listed below, sequenced in a study of vaccination effects on CD4 cells after COVID-19 (dated by TCRdb to between 2021 and 2022). After around eleven days of culture, CD4+ T cells were isolated with the EasySep CD4+ T cell isolation kit. The library came from the immunoSEQ multiplex PCR assay. The clones in this table, taken by TCRdb from immuneACCESS, are in-frame only. Not every clone is retained; where verified, under half of the shortfall comes from an unresolved V gene, and the cause of the rest is unknown. This sample gives about 72,000 clones in total; approximately 77% of them show up just once. Over 2% of the sample is taken by the ten largest. Their cognate antigens are unknown. The material sequenced was CD4+ T cells from PBMCs cultured without peptide, taken before COVID-19 vaccination. The receptors were gathered from a human donor who received a COVID-19 vaccine.

The rearrangement uses TRBV19 and TRBJ1-6, with TRBD1 identical over 12 bases. The germline V gene has CDR1 LNHDA and CDR2 SQIVND (reference sequence). The CDR3 has 15 residues. The ends lost 3 bases at V and 10 bases at J; junction bases unmatched: 4. The CDR3 sequence is CASSIRDRGQSPLHF. DNA for the CDR3: TGTGCCAGTAGTATTAGGGACAGGGGGCAATCACCCCTCCACTTT.

The rearrangement uses TRBV28 and TRBJ1-3; weak D call: TRBD1 (6 bases). Germline values: CDR1 MDHEN, CDR2 SYDVKM. V gave up 5 bases and J gave up 0 bases, with 17 bases separating them. The CDR3 contains 17 residues. CDR3 coding DNA: TGTGCCAGCAGTCCGGGTGGACAGCCCTACTCTGGAAACACCATATATTTT. It codes for CASSPGGQPYSGNTIYF.

The J gene is TRBJ2-7, the V gene TRBV2, with TRBD2 matching 8 bases. Germline V gene sequence: CDR1 SNHLY, CDR2 FYNNEI. The J segment lost 0 bases and the V segment lost 4 bases, leaving 5 bases of the junction unmatched. CDR3 length: 15 residues. CDR3: CASSGLARNSYEQYV. The CDR3 nucleotides read TGTGCCAGCAGTGGACTAGCGAGGAACTCCTACGAGCAGTACGTC.

This clone was picked up one time. The chain uses TRBV5-4 and TRBJ2-5; either TRBD1 or TRBD2 may fit D (5 bases each). This CDR3 has 13 amino acids. V dropped 4 bases and J dropped 5 bases, with 12 bases sitting between them. Germline values: CDR1 SGHNT, CDR2 YYREEE (reference sequence). The DNA for the CDR3 is TGTGCCAGCAGCCCCGGGGACCGGGAGACCCAGTACTTC. This gives the protein CASSPGDRETQYF.

This clone was seen only once. The gene calls are TRBV2 and TRBJ2-1; no reliable D call. Per germline, CDR1 SNHLY and CDR2 FYNNEI. With 7 bases removed from V and 4 bases from J, the gap between germline ends came to 11 bases. The CDR3 length is 13 residues. The CDR3 loop is CASKRSVYNEQFF. The CDR3 DNA reads as TGTGCCAGCAAGAGGTCCGTATACAATGAGCAGTTCTTC.

In the case of this clone: This sample includes further DNA sequences coding for the same CDR3. The rearrangement uses TRBV24-1 and TRBJ2-1, with D possibly TRBD2 on 5 matching bases. Trimming stripped 5 bases from V and 4 bases from J, with 11 bases between. The CDR3 is 14 residues long. Germline V CDR1 and CDR2: KGHDR, SFDVKD. This CDR3 reads CATSVGGSYNEQFF. CDR3 in DNA: TGTGCCACCAGTGTCGGCGGGTCTTACAATGAGCAGTTCTTC.

The V and J genes are TRBV28 and TRBJ1-2, with D hard to call. The CDR3 covers 12 residues. With 7 bases removed from V and 7 bases from J, the gap between germline ends came to 13 bases. Germline V CDR1 and CDR2: MDHEN, SYDVKM. In DNA form, the CDR3 reads TGTGCCAGCACCTTGTCTTTGGGTGGCTACACCTTC. Translating gives CASTLSLGGYTF.

The chain is built from TRBV4-1 and TRBJ1-3; TRBD1 is a possible D gene (5 bases). In germline, CDR1 is MGHRA, CDR2 YSYEKL. V was cut by 1 base and J by 0 bases, with 10 bases left in between. CDR3 size: 16 residues. CDR3 in amino acids: CASSQGQQGSGNTIYF. CDR3 nucleotides: TGCGCCAGCAGCCAAGGACAGCAGGGCTCTGGAAACACCATATATTTT.

The gene calls are TRBV6-2 or TRBV6-3 and TRBJ1-2; no clear D gene. Germline CDR1 and CDR2: MNHEY and SVGEGT. The CDR3 loop spans 11 amino acids. The V end was cut by 2 bases, the J end by 9 bases, with 7 bases between. The CDR3 sequence: CASSYHISYTF. DNA of the CDR3: TGTGCCAGCAGTTACCACATTAGCTACACCTTC.

This clone appeared once. The chain uses TRBV6-4 and TRBJ2-7; D may correspond to TRBD1 or TRBD2 (6 bases each). V was pared by 2 bases and J by 7 bases, with 12 bases between. Per the germline V gene, CDR1 is MRHNA and CDR2 is SNTAGT. The CDR3 spans 13 residues. Here the CDR3 reads CASSDPLGGEQYV. The CDR3 coding sequence is TGTGCCAGCAGTGACCCCTTAGGGGGGGAGCAGTACGTC.

The chain combines TRBV19 with TRBJ1-5; no definite D call. Germline lookup yields CDR1 LNHDA and CDR2 SQIVND (reference sequence). The V gene lost 3 bases and the J gene lost 9 bases, with 15 bases spanning the gap. The CDR3 is 14 amino acids. This chain's CDR3 is CASSMWVGTRPQHF. The CDR3 DNA follows: TGTGCCAGTAGTATGTGGGTAGGCACGCGGCCCCAGCATTTT.

This sequence joins TRBV6-2 or TRBV6-3 and TRBJ2-7; TRBD2 agrees at 8 bases. The CDR3 covers 15 residues. Trimming removed 5 bases from V and 2 bases from J; junction bases left unmatched: 8. Per germline, CDR1 MNHEY and CDR2 SVGEGT. For the CDR3, the DNA is TGTGCCAGCAGTAAACCCCTAGCGGGTGCCTACGAGCAGTACGTC. Translating it yields CASSKPLAGAYEQYV.

V gene TRBV5-1 combines with J gene TRBJ1-1, with a tentative D call TRBD1 (5 bases). The germline V and J ends were trimmed by 0 bases and 5 bases, with 11 bases remaining between them. The CDR3 runs to 14 residues. Germline CDR1 SGHRS, CDR2 YFSETQ. The CDR3 bases are TGCGCCAGCAGCTTGGGAACAGGTTGGACTGAAGCTTTCTTT. This gives the protein CASSLGTGWTEAFF.

The sample holds a few counts of this clone. The genes are TRBV4-1 and TRBJ1-1, with a tentative D call TRBD1 (5 bases). The CDR3 extends over 15 amino acids. Germline CDR1 MGHRA, CDR2 YSYEKL. The V gene lost 1 base and the J gene lost 6 bases, with 15 bases spanning the gap. The CDR3: CASSQGVRERAEAFF. The CDR3 coding sequence is TGCGCCAGCAGCCAAGGAGTCAGGGAGAGGGCTGAAGCTTTCTTT.

The gene calls are TRBV15 and TRBJ1-1, with 11 bases fitting TRBD1. The germline CDR1 and CDR2 sequences are LNHNV and YYDKDF (reference sequence). CDR3 size: 16 residues. Trimming removed 1 base from V and 3 bases from J; junction bases left unmatched: 4. The chain's CDR3 is CATSRVGTGGHTEAFF. The CDR3, as DNA: TGTGCCACCAGCAGAGTGGGGACAGGGGGACACACTGAAGCTTTCTTT. The full variable domain, completed using reference TRBV15 and TRBJ1-1, is DAMVIQNPRYQVTQFGKPVTLSCSQTLNHNVMYWYQQKSSQAPKLLFHYYDKDFNNEADTPDNFQSRRPNTSFCFLDIRSPGLGDTAMYLCATSRVGTGGHTEAFFGQGTRLTVV.

The chain recombines TRBV18 with TRBJ2-2, with 7 positions matching TRBD1. The CDR3 has 15 amino acids. The J segment lost 3 bases and the V segment lost 3 bases, leaving 4 bases of the junction unmatched. In germline, CDR1 is KGHSH, CDR2 LQKENI. Written as DNA, the CDR3 is TGTGCCAGCTCACCTAGACAGGGTGACACCGGGGAGCTGTTTTTT. Translating gives CASSPRQGDTGELFF. Complete variable domain (other parts from reference TRBV18 and TRBJ2-2): NAGVMQNPRHLVRRRGQEARLRCSPMKGHSHVYWYRQLPEEGLKFMVYLQKENIIDESGMPKERFSAEFPKEGPSILRIQQVVRGDSAAYFCASSPRQGDTGELFFGEGSRLTVL.

The CDR3 sequence: CASNPPGTYSGNTIYF. In nucleotides, the CDR3 is TGCGCCAGCAACCCCCCGGGGACGTACTCTGGAAACACCATATATTTT. V usage is TRBV5-1 and J usage is TRBJ1-3; the D gene is possibly TRBD1 (5 bases). Germline CDR1 SGHRS, CDR2 YFSETQ. V shed 6 bases and J shed 0 bases, with 16 bases lying between them. CDR3 size: 16 residues.

The rearrangement joins TRBV7-2 to TRBJ2-3, with 10 bases matching TRBD2. Trimming cost V 4 bases and J 0 bases; bases outside gene matches: 10. The CDR3 consists of 18 residues. Per the germline V gene, CDR1 is SGHTA and CDR2 is FQGNSA. Written as DNA, the CDR3 is TGTGCCAGCAGCTCGCCCCTTACTAGCGGGGTTAGCACAGATACGCAGTATTTT. It is translated as CASSSPLTSGVSTDTQYF.

This clone has a single count. V and J are TRBV6-5 and TRBJ2-1, with 13 bases matching TRBD2. From germline, CDR1 is MNHEY and CDR2 SVGAGI. This CDR3 spans 14 amino acids. With V trimmed by 7 bases and J by 9 bases, 6 bases remained unmatched. CDR3 sequence (DNA): TGTGCCAGCAAGACTAGCGGGGGGTCAGTTGAGCAGTTCTTC. Its translation is CASKTSGGSVEQFF.

The chain links TRBV12-3 or TRBV12-4 to TRBJ2-1, with TRBD1 as a possible D gene (5 bases). This CDR3 has 13 residues. With 10 bases removed from V and 0 bases from J, the gap between germline ends came to 10 bases. CDR3 protein: CATAGFSYNEQFF. DNA for the CDR3: TGTGCCACCGCAGGGTTCTCCTACAATGAGCAGTTCTTC.

This clone was recorded a few times. The V call is TRBV7-3, the J call TRBJ2-2; no definite D call. The V gene's germline CDR1 is SGHTA and CDR2 FQGTGA. V lost 3 bases and J 6 bases, leaving 5 bases between the germline ends. The CDR3 loop spans 12 amino acids. CDR3 sequence reads: CASSFRAGELFF. The DNA for the CDR3 is TGTGCCAGCAGCTTTCGGGCCGGGGAGCTGTTTTTT.

CDR3 sequence reads: CASSGRTGGSEQYV. As DNA, the CDR3 is TGTGCCAGCAGTGGGCGGACAGGGGGATCCGAGCAGTACGTC. This chain connects TRBV2 to TRBJ2-7, with 10 bases identical to TRBD1. Germline V gives CDR1 SNHLY, CDR2 FYNNEI. This CDR3 is 14 amino acids long. V shed 4 bases, J shed 6 bases, and the junction held 6 bases outside the gene matches.

The J gene is TRBJ2-2, the V gene TRBV4-2; D might be TRBD1 (5 bases). This CDR3 comprises 16 residues. CDR1 is LGHNA, CDR2 YNFKEQ, per germline. V was shortened by 3 bases and J by 2 bases, with 13 bases between the two germline ends. CDR3 loop: CASSHQGPPNTGELFF. CDR3 nucleotides: TGTGCCAGCAGCCACCAGGGCCCTCCCAACACCGGGGAGCTGTTTTTT.

V and J are TRBV5-1 and TRBJ2-3; D is unclear. This CDR3 contains 14 residues. Per the germline V gene, CDR1 is SGHRS and CDR2 is YFSETQ. Trimming cost V 0 bases and J 2 bases, with 7 bases left between them. For the CDR3, the DNA is TGCGCCAGCAGCTTGGCACCGAACACAGATACGCAGTATTTT. This gives the protein CASSLAPNTDTQYF.

The chain carries TRBV7-2 and TRBJ2-1; 12 positions agree with TRBD2. Unmatched junction bases numbered 10, after V lost 2 bases and J lost 8 bases. The CDR3 covers 17 residues. Germline CDR1 and CDR2: SGHTA and FQGNSA. Here the CDR3 reads CASSLWNLAGGHYEQFF. The CDR3 nucleotides read TGTGCCAGCAGCTTATGGAACCTAGCGGGGGGGCATTATGAGCAGTTCTTC.

This chain links TRBV3-1 (or the pseudogene TRBV3-2) with TRBJ2-6, with D perhaps being TRBD1 or TRBD2 (5 bases each). The CDR3 contains 18 residues. CDR1 is LGHDT and CDR2 is YNNKEL in the germline V gene (reference sequence). V lost 0 bases and J lost 0, with 12 bases in between. CDR3 loop: CASSQDLGTLSGANVLTF. CDR3 nucleotide sequence: TGTGCCAGCAGCCAAGATCTCGGGACGCTCTCTGGGGCCAACGTCCTGACTTTC.

V is TRBV5-8 and J is TRBJ1-5; D remains unclear. V lost 4 bases, J lost 3 bases, and 2 bases lay in between. From germline, CDR1 is SGHTS and CDR2 YDEGEE. This CDR3 spans 11 amino acids. CDR3 bases: TGTGCCAGCAGCATCAATCAGCCCCAGCATTTT. Translated, it gives CASSINQPQHF. Based on the CDR3 plus reference TRBV5-8 and TRBJ1-5, the full variable domain is EAGVTQSPTHLIKTRGQQATLRCSPISGHTSVYWYQQALGLGLQFLLWYDEGEERNRGNFPPRFSGRQFPNYSSELNVNALELEDSALYLCASSINQPQHFGDGTRLSIL.

This clone came up once. The V call is TRBV7-2, the J call TRBJ2-5, with D possibly being TRBD2 (6 bases). The CDR3 is 14 amino acids. Germline V gene lookup returns CDR1 SGHTA and CDR2 FQGNSA. V was clipped by 0 bases and J by 6 bases, with 11 bases between them. The CDR3 loop reads CASSLALALQTQYF. The CDR3 DNA is TGTGCCAGCAGCTTAGCACTAGCTTTACAGACCCAGTACTTC.

The rearrangement links TRBV5-1 to TRBJ1-1; a weak D match, TRBD1 (6 bases). CDR1 SGHRS and CDR2 YFSETQ come from the germline V gene. The CDR3 spans 14 residues. V was pared by 4 bases and J by 6 bases, with 16 bases between. The CDR3 sequence: CASSVQGGSAEAFF. CDR3 coding DNA: TGCGCCAGCAGCGTACAGGGAGGTAGTGCTGAAGCTTTCTTT.